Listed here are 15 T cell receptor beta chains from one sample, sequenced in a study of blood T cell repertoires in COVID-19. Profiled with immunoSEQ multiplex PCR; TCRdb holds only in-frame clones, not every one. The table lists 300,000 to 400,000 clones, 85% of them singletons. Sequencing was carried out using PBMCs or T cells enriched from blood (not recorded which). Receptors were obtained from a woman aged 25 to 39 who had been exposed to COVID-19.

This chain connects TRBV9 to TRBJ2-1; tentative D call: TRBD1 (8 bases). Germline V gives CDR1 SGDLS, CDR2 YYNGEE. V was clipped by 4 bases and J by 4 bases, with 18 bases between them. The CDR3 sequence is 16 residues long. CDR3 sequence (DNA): TGTGCCAGCAGCCACCGACAGGGGAGGGGGTACAATGAGCAGTTCTTC. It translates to CASSHRQGRGYNEQFF. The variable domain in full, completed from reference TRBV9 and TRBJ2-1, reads DSGVTQTPKHLITATGQRVTLRCSPRSGDLSVYWYQQSLDQGLQFLIQYYNGEERAKGNILERFSAQQFPDLHSELNLSSLELGDSALYFCASSHRQGRGYNEQFFGPGTRLTVL.

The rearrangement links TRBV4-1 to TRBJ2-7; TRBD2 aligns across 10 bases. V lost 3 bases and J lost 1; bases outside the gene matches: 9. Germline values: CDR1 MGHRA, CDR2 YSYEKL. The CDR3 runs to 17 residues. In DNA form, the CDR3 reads TGCGCCAGCAGCCACAAGTCACTAGCGGGGACTTCCTACGAGCAGTACTTC. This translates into CASSHKSLAGTSYEQYF.

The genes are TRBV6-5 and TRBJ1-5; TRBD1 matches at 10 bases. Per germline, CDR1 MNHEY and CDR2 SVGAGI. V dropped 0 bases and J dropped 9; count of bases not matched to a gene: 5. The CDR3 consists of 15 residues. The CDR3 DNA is TGTGCCAGCAGTTACTCGGGACAGGGGCTGGGGCCCCAGCATTTT. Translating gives CASSYSGQGLGPQHF.

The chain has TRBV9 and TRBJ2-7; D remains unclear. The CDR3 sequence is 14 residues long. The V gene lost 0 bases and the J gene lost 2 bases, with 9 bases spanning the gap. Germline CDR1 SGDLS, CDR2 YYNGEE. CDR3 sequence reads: CASSVVDTAYEQYF. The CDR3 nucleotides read TGTGCCAGCAGCGTAGTTGACACAGCCTACGAGCAGTACTTC.

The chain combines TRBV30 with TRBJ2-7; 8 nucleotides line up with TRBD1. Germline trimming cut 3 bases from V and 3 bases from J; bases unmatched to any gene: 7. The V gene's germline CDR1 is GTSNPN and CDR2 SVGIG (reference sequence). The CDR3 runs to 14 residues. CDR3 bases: TGTGCCTGGAGCCGGACAGGGAATTACTACGAGCAGTACTTC. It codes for CAWSRTGNYYEQYF.

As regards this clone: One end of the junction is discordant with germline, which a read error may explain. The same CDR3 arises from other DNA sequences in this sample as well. Written as DNA, the CDR3 is TGTGCCAGCAGCCAAGCCCAAGGTTGGTGGGACAGGGGGCGACGGGAGCAATACTTC. It yields the protein CASSQAQGWWDRGRREQYF. The chain employs TRBV14 and TRBJ2-7; 12 nucleotides align to TRBD1. The V gene's germline CDR1 is SGHDN and CDR2 FVKESK. The CDR3 spans 19 residues.

CDR3 protein: CASILIESYGYTF. The DNA of the CDR3 is TGTGCCAGCATATTAATCGAGTCGTATGGCTACACCTTC. V is TRBV6-5 and J is TRBJ1-2; no reliable D call. Germline V gene data show CDR1 as MNHEY and CDR2 as SVGAGI. The CDR3 sequence is 13 residues long. V lost 7 bases, J lost 5 bases, and 14 bases lay in between.

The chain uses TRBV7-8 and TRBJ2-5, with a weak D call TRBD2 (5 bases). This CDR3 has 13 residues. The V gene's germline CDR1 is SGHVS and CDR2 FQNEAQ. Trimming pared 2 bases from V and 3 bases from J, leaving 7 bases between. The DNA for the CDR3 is TGTGCCAGCAGCTTATCTAGCAAAGAGACCCAGTACTTC. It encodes CASSLSSKETQYF.

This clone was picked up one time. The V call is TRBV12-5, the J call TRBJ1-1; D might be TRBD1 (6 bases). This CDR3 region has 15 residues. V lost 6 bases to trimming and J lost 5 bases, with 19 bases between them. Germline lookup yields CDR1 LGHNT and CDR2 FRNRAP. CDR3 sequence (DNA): TGTGCTAGTGGCGATACAGGGTCTGGGTTTACTGAAGCTTTCTTT. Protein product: CASGDTGSGFTEAFF. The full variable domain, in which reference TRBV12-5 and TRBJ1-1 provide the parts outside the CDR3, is DARVTQTPRHKVTEMGQEVTMRCQPILGHNTVFWYRQTMMQGLELLAYFRNRAPLDDSGMPKDRFSAEMPDATLATLKIQPSEPRDSAVYFCASGDTGSGFTEAFFGQGTRLTVV.

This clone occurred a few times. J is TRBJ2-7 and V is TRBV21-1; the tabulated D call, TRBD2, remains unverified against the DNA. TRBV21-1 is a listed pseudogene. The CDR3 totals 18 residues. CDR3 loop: CASSKPEGGRMWSYEQYF. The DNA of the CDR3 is TGTGCCAGCAGCAAACCTGAGGGGGGGCGAATGTGGTCCTACGAGCAGTACTTC.

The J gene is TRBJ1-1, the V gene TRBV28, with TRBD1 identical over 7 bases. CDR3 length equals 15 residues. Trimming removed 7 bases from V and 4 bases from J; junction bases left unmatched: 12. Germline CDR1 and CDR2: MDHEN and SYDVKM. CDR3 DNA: TGTGCCAGCAAAGTAAGGGGGCGCGGTGGCACTGAAGCTTTCTTT. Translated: CASKVRGRGGTEAFF. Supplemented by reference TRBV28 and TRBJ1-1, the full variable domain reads DVKVTQSSRYLVKRTGEKVFLECVQDMDHENMFWYRQDPGLGLRLIYFSYDVKMKEKGDIPEGYSVSREKKERFSLILESASTNQTSMYLCASKVRGRGGTEAFFGQGTRLTVV.

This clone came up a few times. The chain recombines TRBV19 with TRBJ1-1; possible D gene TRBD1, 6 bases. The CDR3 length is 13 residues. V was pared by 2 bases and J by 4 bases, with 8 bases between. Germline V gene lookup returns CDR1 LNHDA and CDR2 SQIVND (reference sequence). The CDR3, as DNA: TGTGCCAGTAGTATAACAGGGTCCACTGAAGCTTTCTTT. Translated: CASSITGSTEAFF.

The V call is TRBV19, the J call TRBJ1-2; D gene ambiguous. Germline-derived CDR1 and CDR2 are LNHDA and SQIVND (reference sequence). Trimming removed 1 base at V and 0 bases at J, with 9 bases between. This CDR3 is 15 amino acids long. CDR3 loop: CASSIVATSNYGYTF. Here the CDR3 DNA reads TGTGCCAGTAGTATAGTCGCAACTTCTAACTATGGCTACACCTTC.

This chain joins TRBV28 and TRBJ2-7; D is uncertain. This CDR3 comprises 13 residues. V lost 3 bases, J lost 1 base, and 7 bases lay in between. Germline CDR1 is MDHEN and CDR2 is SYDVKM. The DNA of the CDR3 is TGTGCCAGCAGTTTGAGTCTGTCCTACGAGCAGTACTTC. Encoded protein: CASSLSLSYEQYF.

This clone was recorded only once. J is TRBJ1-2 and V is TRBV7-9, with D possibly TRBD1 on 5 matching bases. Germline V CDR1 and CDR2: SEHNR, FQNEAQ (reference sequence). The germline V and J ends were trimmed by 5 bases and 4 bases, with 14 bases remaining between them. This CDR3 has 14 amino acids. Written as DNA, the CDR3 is TGTGCCAGCAGCCCGGGGGACGGTCGCTATGGCTACACCTTC. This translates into CASSPGDGRYGYTF.